This T cell receptor (beta chain) was recorded in a study of technical replicates of blood from several donors. Sequencing was performed with immunoSEQ multiplex PCR; in TCRdb, only in-frame clones are kept and a portion is missing. Of approximately 73,000 clones in the sample, roughly 93% were seen once. This clonotype was obtained from a human donor in good health. Specimen: T cells isolated from PBMCs.

The DNA for the CDR3 is TGTGCCAGCAGCGTAGCCTCCGAGACTAGGTTTAGCCAAGAGACCCAGTACTTC. Amino acids: CASSVASETRFSQETQYF. The chain links TRBV9 to TRBJ2-5; possibly TRBD2 for D (6 bases). Germline values: CDR1 SGDLS, CDR2 YYNGEE. Deletions cut 0 bases from V and 1 base from J, with 19 bases between. This CDR3 comprises 18 residues. Drawing the rest from reference TRBV9 and TRBJ2-5, the complete variable domain is DSGVTQTPKHLITATGQRVTLRCSPRSGDLSVYWYQQSLDQGLQFLIQYYNGEERAKGNILERFSAQQFPDLHSELNLSSLELGDSALYFCASSVASETRFSQETQYFGPGTRLLVL.